The rows below give T cell receptor beta chains drawn from one sample of a study of cytomegalovirus exposure and HLA in healthy donors. Libraries were prepared by immunoSEQ multiplex PCR; TCRdb keeps only in-frame clonotypes and omits some of them. The top ten clones hold 9.5% to 15% of a sample with about 150,000 clones, roughly three quarters of them seen once. The sequencing sample was made of PBMCs. The source is a man between 25 and 39 years old in good health and CMV-seropositive. Each CDR3 is given with its conserved first and last residue. Fields, in order: V gene, D gene, clone size, J gene, CDR3 protein, CDR3 DNA. A D gene is named only where the DNA matches it firmly. Size is omitted from some rows. Given values are once, few, many or a class for expanded clones.

>TRBV7-2|-|-|TRBJ2-2
CASSLFLVRAGTGELFF
TGTGCCAGCAGCTTATTTCTTGTGAGGGCCGGCACCGGGGAGCTGTTTTTT
>TRBV11-2|-|once|TRBJ2-3
CASSSRTPGWIDTQYF
TGTGCCAGCAGCTCCAGAACCCCGGGATGGATAGATACGCAGTATTTT
>TRBV6-1|TRBD1|-|TRBJ1-1
CASIFNYRGGSEAFF
TGTGCCAGCATTTTCAATTACAGGGGAGGCTCTGAAGCTTTCTTT
>TRBV15|-|-|TRBJ2-7
CATSRVFSSYEQYF
TGTGCCACCAGCAGAGTCTTTAGCTCCTACGAGCAGTACTTC
>TRBV6-1|TRBD1|few|TRBJ1-5
CASSGGQGVAQPQHF
TGTGCCAGCAGTGGGGGACAGGGGGTTGCTCAGCCCCAGCATTTT
>TRBV30|TRBD1|-|TRBJ1-1
CAWGLGQVNTEAFF
TGTGCCTGGGGGCTAGGACAGGTGAACACTGAAGCTTTCTTT
>TRBV13|TRBD1|-|TRBJ2-7
CASSKRTGLYEQYF
TGTGCCAGCAGCAAACGGACAGGGCTCTACGAGCAGTACTTC
>TRBV10-3|-|-|TRBJ2-1
CAIALKSGGTYNEQFF
TGTGCCATCGCCCTTAAGTCGGGGGGCACCTACAATGAGCAGTTCTTC
>TRBV11-2|TRBD1|-|TRBJ1-2
CASSLAPGGGYGYTF
TGTGCCAGCAGCTTAGCGCCAGGGGGAGGCTATGGCTACACCTTC
>TRBV6-1|-|-|TRBJ2-2
CASSVDRMTGELFF
TGTGCCAGCAGTGTAGACAGGATGACCGGGGAGCTGTTTTTT
>TRBV19|-|once|TRBJ1-1
CASSISGLPNTEAFF
TGTGCCAGTAGTATAAGTGGACTGCCGAACACTGAAGCTTTCTTT
>TRBV20-1|-|-|TRBJ2-5
CSAPRVETQYF
TGCAGTGCCCCGAGAGTGGAGACCCAGTACTTC
>TRBV30|TRBD1|-|TRBJ1-6
CAWRRDRQNSPLHF
TGTGCCTGGAGAAGGGACAGGCAGAATTCACCCCTCCACTTT
>TRBV6-5|-|-|TRBJ2-7
CASSKRFLGSYEQYF
TGTGCCAGCAGCAAGCGCTTTCTAGGTAGCTACGAGCAGTACTTC
>TRBV7-2|-|-|TRBJ1-1
CASSFPGQSGAFF
TGTGCCAGCAGCTTCCCTGGCCAAAGTGGAGCTTTCTTT
>TRBV11-2|TRBD2|-|TRBJ2-7
CASSPRLAGEGEQYF
TGTGCCAGCAGCCCCCGACTAGCGGGAGAAGGTGAGCAGTACTTC